These 24 T cell receptor beta chains originate from one sample sequenced in a study of glioma-infiltrating T cells after dendritic cell vaccination (dated by TCRdb to the mid-2010s). This specimen's time point label, per the study, means: after dendritic cell vaccination, including at tumor progression/relapse. The library came from the immunoSEQ multiplex PCR assay. Imported from immuneACCESS, the table was reduced by TCRdb to in-frame sequences with V and J called. These copies leave out some clones; in studies compared against another copy, an unresolved V gene accounts for under half, and the cause of the remainder is not known. Present in this sample are approximately 85,000 clones, roughly 85% of which were seen just once. 8.5% of the sample belongs to the ten largest clones. Specimen: blood, collected after dendritic cell vaccination. The receptors here all came from a human donor with glioblastoma.

V usage is TRBV14 and J usage is TRBJ2-5; D possibly corresponds to TRBD2 (5 bases). CDR1 is SGHDN and CDR2 is FVKESK in the germline V gene. The length of the CDR3 is 13 residues. Trimming stripped 5 bases from V and 7 bases from J, with 14 bases between. The CDR3 is CASSKVNRGTQYF. The CDR3 nucleotides are TGTGCCAGCAGCAAGGTTAACCGGGGGACCCAGTACTTC.

The chain employs TRBV6-5 and TRBJ1-6, with 7 bases fitting TRBD1. Losses at the gene ends were 4 bases for V and 8 bases for J; bases not matched to a gene: 5. Germline values: CDR1 MNHEY, CDR2 SVGAGI. The CDR3 totals 14 residues. The CDR3 loop reads CASSSDRKDSPLHF. Written as DNA, the CDR3 is TGTGCCAGCAGTTCGGACAGGAAAGATTCACCCCTCCACTTT.

The chain has TRBV12-5 and TRBJ2-5, with D possibly TRBD2 on 5 matching bases. The J call could be wrong; TRBJ2-7 is a better fit for the DNA end. Germline V gene data show CDR1 as LGHNT and CDR2 as FRNRAP. This CDR3 has 14 residues. CDR3 amino acids: CASGPRTGTYEQYF. The CDR3 DNA sequence: TGTGCTAGTGGTCCCCGGACTGGAACCTACGAGCAGTACTTC.

The chain links TRBV5-4 to TRBJ2-7, with 8 bases identical to TRBD1. The CDR3 contains 14 residues. V lost 8 bases to trimming and J lost 2 bases; unmatched junction nucleotides: 9. The germline V gene encodes CDR1 SGHNT and CDR2 YYREEE (reference sequence). CDR3 DNA: TGTGCCAGTTTTGACCAGGACAGGGCCTACGAGCAGTACTTC. Amino acid sequence: CASFDQDRAYEQYF.

The chain joins TRBV5-1 to TRBJ2-7; 13 bases are shared with TRBD2. Germline V gene lookup returns CDR1 SGHRS and CDR2 YFSETQ. CDR3 length equals 15 residues. The ends lost 3 bases at V and 3 bases at J; junction bases unmatched: 3. This chain's CDR3 is CASSSGTSGNYEQYF. DNA for the CDR3: TGCGCCAGCAGCTCAGGGACTAGCGGGAACTACGAGCAGTACTTC.

V and J are TRBV5-1 and TRBJ2-7, with D tentatively TRBD2 (6 bases). V was shortened by 2 bases and J by 3 bases, with 9 bases between the two germline ends. The CDR3 contains 13 residues. The germline V gene has CDR1 SGHRS and CDR2 YFSETQ. CDR3 DNA: TGCGCCAGCAGCTTTAGCGGCAACTACGAGCAGTACTTC. This encodes CASSFSGNYEQYF.

The chain employs TRBV7-8 and TRBJ2-5, with 12 bases lining up with TRBD2. Germline V lookup: CDR1 SGHVS, CDR2 FQNEAQ. The CDR3 extends over 15 amino acids. V lost 5 bases to trimming and J lost 4 bases; unmatched junction nucleotides: 5. The CDR3 is CASSTSGRSRETQYF. In DNA, the CDR3 is TGTGCCAGCAGCACTAGCGGGAGGAGTCGAGAGACCCAGTACTTC.

The V and J genes are TRBV2 and TRBJ2-5; D is possibly TRBD1 (6 bases). Germline loops: CDR1 SNHLY, CDR2 FYNNEI. Deletions cut 7 bases from V and 6 bases from J, with 18 bases between. This CDR3 has 14 amino acids. The CDR3 region is CASNLMAGEKTQYF. The CDR3 DNA reads TGTGCCAGCAACCTCATGGCAGGGGAGAAGACCCAGTACTTC.

The chain joins TRBV5-1 to TRBJ2-1; D is perhaps TRBD2 (5 bases). Germline lookup yields CDR1 SGHRS and CDR2 YFSETQ. This CDR3 is built from 16 residues. Trimming removed 1 base from V and 5 bases from J, with 16 bases in between. Here the CDR3 DNA reads TGCGCCAGCAGCTTGTTGGCGGGCGGGCAGAACAATGAGCAGTTCTTC. This gives the protein CASSLLAGGQNNEQFF. The variable domain in full, completed from reference TRBV5-1 and TRBJ2-1, reads KAGVTQTPRYLIKTRGQQVTLSCSPISGHRSVSWYQQTPGQGLQFLFEYFSETQRNKGNFPGRFSGRQFSNSRSEMNVSTLELGDSALYLCASSLLAGGQNNEQFFGPGTRLTVL.

CDR3 amino acids: CASSGPNTDTQYF. CDR3 in DNA: TGTGCCAGCAGTGGGCCCAACACAGATACGCAGTATTTT. V usage is TRBV2 and J usage is TRBJ2-3; no reliable D call. The germline V and J ends were trimmed by 4 bases and 2 bases, with 7 bases remaining between them. CDR1 is SNHLY and CDR2 is FYNNEI in the germline V gene. The CDR3 has 13 amino acids.

The chain has TRBV7-3 and TRBJ2-6; D gene ambiguous. Looked up from germline, CDR1 is SGHTA and CDR2 is FQGTGA. The CDR3 extends over 16 amino acids. V was shortened by 2 bases and J by 0 bases, with 8 bases between the two germline ends. CDR3 sequence reads: CASSLPGNSGANVLTF. Here the CDR3 DNA reads TGTGCCAGCAGCTTACCAGGAAACTCTGGGGCCAACGTCCTGACTTTC.

The chain is built from TRBV7-3 and TRBJ2-1; 9 positions agree with TRBD2. V lost 2 bases, J lost 5 bases, and 7 bases stayed unmatched. Germline V gene sequence: CDR1 SGHTA, CDR2 FQGTGA. The CDR3 consists of 16 residues. This CDR3 is CASSLVGTSPNNEQFF. In DNA form, the CDR3 reads TGTGCCAGCAGCTTAGTCGGGACTAGCCCTAACAATGAGCAGTTCTTC.

This rearrangement joins TRBV4-2 to TRBJ1-1; the D is unclear. CDR1 and CDR2 from the germline V gene are LGHNA and YNFKEQ. The CDR3 is 13 amino acids. Between the trimmed V and J ends, which lost 0 bases and 8 bases, there was a span of 10 bases. The CDR3 region is CASSQDGGPEAFF. The CDR3 DNA follows: TGTGCCAGCAGCCAAGATGGAGGGCCAGAAGCTTTCTTT.

The chain combines TRBV27 with TRBJ2-1; tentative D call: TRBD1 (8 bases). Trimming shortened V by 2 bases and J by 7 bases, and 21 bases separated the two germline ends. Germline V gene sequence: CDR1 MNHEY, CDR2 SMNVEV (reference sequence). The CDR3 totals 17 residues. The CDR3: CASSLTITGGAVNEQFF. For the CDR3, the DNA is TGTGCCAGCAGTTTAACAATTACAGGGGGGGCGGTAAATGAGCAGTTCTTC.

The gene calls are TRBV5-1 and TRBJ1-1; D remains unclear. Germline V gene lookup returns CDR1 SGHRS and CDR2 YFSETQ. V was shortened by 0 bases and J by 2 bases, with 11 bases between the two germline ends. This CDR3 contains 15 residues. CDR3 loop: CASSLVDGKNTEAFF. The CDR3 nucleotides are TGCGCCAGCAGCTTGGTCGACGGGAAAAACACTGAAGCTTTCTTT.

The chain is built from TRBV25-1 and TRBJ1-6; no firm D call. The CDR3 has 17 amino acids. Trimming took 3 bases from V and 0 from J, leaving 12 bases between them. Germline V gives CDR1 MGHDK, CDR2 SYGVNS. CDR3 sequence (DNA): TGTGCCAGCAGTGATGGGTCACCAGGCTCCTATAATTCACCCCTCCACTTT. As protein: CASSDGSPGSYNSPLHF.

The chain links TRBV5-6 to TRBJ1-1, with D maybe TRBD1 (5 bases). CDR1 SGHDT and CDR2 YYEEEE come from the germline V gene. The CDR3 runs 14 residues. V gave up 3 bases and J gave up 3 bases, with 12 bases separating them. CDR3 sequence reads: CASSYGQGDTEAFF. As DNA, the CDR3 is TGTGCCAGCAGCTACGGACAAGGGGACACTGAAGCTTTCTTT.

This clone turned up a few times. The chain couples TRBV27 to TRBJ2-1, with a weak D call TRBD1 (5 bases). Germline CDR1 and CDR2: MNHEY and SMNVEV (reference sequence). V gave up 5 bases and J gave up 4 bases, with 9 bases separating them. The length of the CDR3 is 13 residues. CDR3 residues: CASSNYRYNEQFF. The CDR3 DNA reads as TGTGCCAGCAGTAACTACAGGTACAATGAGCAGTTCTTC.

Written as DNA, the CDR3 is TGTGCCAGCAGCCCCTCTTCCGGGGCCAACGTCCTGACTTTC. Translating gives CASSPSSGANVLTF. The genes are TRBV7-6 and TRBJ2-6; D unresolved. This CDR3 has 14 residues. Deletions cut 5 bases from V and 4 bases from J, with 9 bases between. Germline values: CDR1 SGHVS, CDR2 FNYEAQ.

The chain uses TRBV5-1 and TRBJ2-3; D ambiguous. Trimming shortened V by 4 bases and J by 2 bases, and 11 bases separated the two germline ends. The CDR3 spans 14 residues. Per the germline V gene, CDR1 is SGHRS and CDR2 is YFSETQ. CDR3 DNA sequence: TGCGCCAGCAGCGAAAACATAAACACAGATACGCAGTATTTT. The encoded protein is CASSENINTDTQYF.

The V gene is TRBV30, the J gene TRBJ2-7, with D unresolved. The CDR3 spans 12 residues. Trimming took off 1 base at V and 2 bases at J, with 6 bases between the two ends. The germline CDR1 and CDR2 sequences are GTSNPN and SVGIG (reference sequence). The CDR3 nucleotides read TGTGCCTGGAGTGACAGAACCTACGAGCAGTACTTC. Protein product: CAWSDRTYEQYF.

V is TRBV7-6 and J is TRBJ1-1; D is unclear. The CDR3 has 13 amino acids. Deletions cut 0 bases from V and 2 bases from J, with 4 bases between. CDR1 and CDR2 from the germline V gene are SGHVS and FNYEAQ. The CDR3 DNA reads TGTGCCAGCAGCTTAGCACTTAACACTGAAGCTTTCTTT. Protein sequence: CASSLALNTEAFF. Variable domain in full (rest from reference TRBV7-6 and TRBJ1-1): GAGVSQSPRYKVTKRGQDVALRCDPISGHVSLYWYRQALGQGPEFLTYFNYEAQQDKSGLPNDRFSAERPEGSISTLTIQRTEQRDSAMYRCASSLALNTEAFFGQGTRLTVV.

The V gene is TRBV6-1, the J gene TRBJ1-2, with D unclear. With 5 bases removed from V and 4 bases from J, the gap between germline ends came to 14 bases. Germline loops: CDR1 MNHNS, CDR2 SASEGT. The CDR3 spans 14 residues. CDR3 in DNA: TGTGCCAGCAGTTATCGGGGAATAGGCTATGGCTACACCTTC. Translating gives CASSYRGIGYGYTF.

CDR3 nucleotide sequence: TGTGCCAGTAGTGTGACTAGTTCGGATGAGCAGTTCTTC. Protein sequence: CASSVTSSDEQFF. This chain links TRBV19 with TRBJ2-1, with D tentatively TRBD2 (6 bases). Deletions cut 5 bases from V and 8 bases from J, with 13 bases between. CDR1 is LNHDA, CDR2 SQIVND, per germline (reference sequence). The CDR3 has 13 residues. Full variable domain (remainder filled in from reference TRBV19 and TRBJ2-1): DGGITQSPKYLFRKEGQNVTLSCEQNLNHDAMYWYRQDPGQGLRLIYYSQIVNDFQKGDIAEGYSVSREKKESFPLTVTSAQKNPTAFYLCASSVTSSDEQFFGPGTRLTVL.